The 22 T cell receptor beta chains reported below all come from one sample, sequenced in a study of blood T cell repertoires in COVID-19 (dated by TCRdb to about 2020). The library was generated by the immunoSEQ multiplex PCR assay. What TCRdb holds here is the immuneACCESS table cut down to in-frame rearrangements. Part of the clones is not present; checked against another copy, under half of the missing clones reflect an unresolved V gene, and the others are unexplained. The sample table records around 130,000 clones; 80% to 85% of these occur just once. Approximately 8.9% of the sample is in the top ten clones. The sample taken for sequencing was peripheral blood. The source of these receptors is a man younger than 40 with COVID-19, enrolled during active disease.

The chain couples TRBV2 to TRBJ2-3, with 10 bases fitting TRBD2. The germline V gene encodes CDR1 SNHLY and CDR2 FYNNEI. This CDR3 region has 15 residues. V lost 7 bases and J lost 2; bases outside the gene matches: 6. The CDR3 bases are TGTGCCAGCACCGGTAGCGGGAGGACCACAGATACGCAGTATTTT. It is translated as CASTGSGRTTDTQYF. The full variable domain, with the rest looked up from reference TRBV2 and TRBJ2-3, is EPEVTQTPSHQVTQMGQEVILRCVPISNHLYFYWYRQILGQKVEFLVSFYNNEISEKSEIFDDQFSVERPDGSNFTLKIRSTKLEDSAMYFCASTGSGRTTDTQYFGPGTRLTVL.

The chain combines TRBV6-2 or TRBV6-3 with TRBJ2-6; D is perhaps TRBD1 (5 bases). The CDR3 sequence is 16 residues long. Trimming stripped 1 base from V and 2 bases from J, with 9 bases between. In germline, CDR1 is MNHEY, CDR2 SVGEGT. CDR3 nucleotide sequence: TGTGCCAGCAGTTACTGGTTCAGGGCTGGGGCCAACGTCCTGACTTTC. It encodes CASSYWFRAGANVLTF.

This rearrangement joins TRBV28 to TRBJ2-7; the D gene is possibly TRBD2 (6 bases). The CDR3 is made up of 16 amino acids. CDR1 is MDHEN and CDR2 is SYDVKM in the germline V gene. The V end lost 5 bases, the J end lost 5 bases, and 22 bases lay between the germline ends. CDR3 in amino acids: CASSPSRDSSAHEQYF. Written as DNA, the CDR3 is TGTGCCAGCAGTCCTAGCCGGGACTCAAGTGCCCACGAGCAGTACTTC.

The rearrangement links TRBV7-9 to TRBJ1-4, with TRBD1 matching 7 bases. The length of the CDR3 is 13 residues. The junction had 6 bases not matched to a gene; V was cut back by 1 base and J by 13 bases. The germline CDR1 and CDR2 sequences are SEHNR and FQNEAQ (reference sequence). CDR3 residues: CASSLDGQEVLFF. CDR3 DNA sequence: TGTGCCAGCAGCTTAGACGGACAGGAAGTACTGTTTTTT.

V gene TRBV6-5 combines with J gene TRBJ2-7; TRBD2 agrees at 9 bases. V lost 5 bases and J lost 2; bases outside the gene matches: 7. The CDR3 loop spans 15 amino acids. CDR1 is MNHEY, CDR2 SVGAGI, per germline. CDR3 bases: TGTGCCAGCAGTAATAGCGGCGGGGGGGCCTACGAGCAGTACTTC. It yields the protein CASSNSGGGAYEQYF.

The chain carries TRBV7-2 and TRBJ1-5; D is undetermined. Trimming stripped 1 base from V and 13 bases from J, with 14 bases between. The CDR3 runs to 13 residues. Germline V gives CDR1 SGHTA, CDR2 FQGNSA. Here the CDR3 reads CASSLGREGTQHF. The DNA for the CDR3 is TGTGCCAGCAGCTTAGGACGGGAAGGAACTCAGCATTTT.

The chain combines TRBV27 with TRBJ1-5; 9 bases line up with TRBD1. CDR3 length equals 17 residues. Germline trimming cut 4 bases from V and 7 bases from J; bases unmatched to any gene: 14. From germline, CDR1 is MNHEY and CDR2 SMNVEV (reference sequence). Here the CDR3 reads CASSSSTGTGIRQPQHF. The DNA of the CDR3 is TGTGCCAGCAGTTCCAGCACCGGGACAGGGATCCGGCAGCCCCAGCATTTT.

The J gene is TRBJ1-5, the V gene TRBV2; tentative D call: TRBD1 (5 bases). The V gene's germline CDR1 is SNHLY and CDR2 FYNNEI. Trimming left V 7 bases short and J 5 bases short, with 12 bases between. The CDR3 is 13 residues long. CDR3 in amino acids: CASKGLSDQPQHF. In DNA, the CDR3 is TGTGCCAGCAAGGGACTATCGGATCAGCCCCAGCATTTT.

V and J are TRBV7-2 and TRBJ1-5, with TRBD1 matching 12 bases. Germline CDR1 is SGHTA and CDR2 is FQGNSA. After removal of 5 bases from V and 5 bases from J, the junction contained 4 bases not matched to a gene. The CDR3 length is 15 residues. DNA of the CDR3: TGTGCCAGCAGCCGGGGACAGGGGGCAGATCAGCCCCAGCATTTT. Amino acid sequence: CASSRGQGADQPQHF.

The CDR3 spells CASSLDGTGLNYGYTF. Written as DNA, the CDR3 is TGTGCCAGCAGCTTAGATGGGACAGGGCTTAACTATGGCTACACCTTC. The chain combines TRBV7-2 with TRBJ1-2; 9 nucleotides match TRBD1. This CDR3 is 16 amino acids long. Trimming at V came to 1 base and at J to 1 base, leaving 4 bases not matched to a gene. Per germline, CDR1 SGHTA and CDR2 FQGNSA.

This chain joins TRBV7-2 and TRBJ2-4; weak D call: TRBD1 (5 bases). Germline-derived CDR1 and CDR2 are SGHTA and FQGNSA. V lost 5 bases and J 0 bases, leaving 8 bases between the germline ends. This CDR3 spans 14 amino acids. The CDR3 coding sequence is TGTGCCAGCAGCGACAGTTTAGCCAAAAACATTCAGTACTTC. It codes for CASSDSLAKNIQYF.

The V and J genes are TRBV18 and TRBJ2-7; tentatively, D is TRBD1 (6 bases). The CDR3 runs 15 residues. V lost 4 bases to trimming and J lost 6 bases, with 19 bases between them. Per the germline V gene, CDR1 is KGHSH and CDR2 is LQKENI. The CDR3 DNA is TGTGCCAGCTCACGGGACATTCTACAGGGCAGCGAGCAGTACTTC. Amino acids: CASSRDILQGSEQYF.

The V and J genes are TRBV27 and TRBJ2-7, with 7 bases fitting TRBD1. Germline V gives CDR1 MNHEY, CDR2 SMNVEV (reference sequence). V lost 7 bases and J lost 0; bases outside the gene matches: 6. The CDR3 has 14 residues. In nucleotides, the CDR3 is TGTGCCAGCAATCCGGGACAGAGCTCCTACGAGCAGTACTTC. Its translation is CASNPGQSSYEQYF.

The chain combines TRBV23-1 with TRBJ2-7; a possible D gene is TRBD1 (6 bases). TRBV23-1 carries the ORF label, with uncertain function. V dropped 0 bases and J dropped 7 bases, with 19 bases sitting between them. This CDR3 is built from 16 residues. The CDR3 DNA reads TGCGCCAGCAGTCAATCGGGACACCCCGCCGGAAGTGAGCAGTACTTC. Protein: CASSQSGHPAGSEQYF.

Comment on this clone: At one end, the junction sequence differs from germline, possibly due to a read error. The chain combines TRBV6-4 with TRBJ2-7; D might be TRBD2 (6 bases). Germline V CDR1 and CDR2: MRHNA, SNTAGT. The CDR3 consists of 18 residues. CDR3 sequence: CASTDPRLSGALSYEQYF. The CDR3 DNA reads TGTGCCAGCACTGACCCGCGGCTTAGCGGAGCCCTCTCCTACGAGCAGTACTTC.

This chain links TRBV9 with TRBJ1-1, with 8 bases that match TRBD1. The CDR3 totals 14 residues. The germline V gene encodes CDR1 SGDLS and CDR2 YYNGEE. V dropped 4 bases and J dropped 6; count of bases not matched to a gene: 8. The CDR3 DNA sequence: TGTGCCAGCAGCCCCGGCCGGGACAGGCCTGAAGCTTTCTTT. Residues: CASSPGRDRPEAFF.

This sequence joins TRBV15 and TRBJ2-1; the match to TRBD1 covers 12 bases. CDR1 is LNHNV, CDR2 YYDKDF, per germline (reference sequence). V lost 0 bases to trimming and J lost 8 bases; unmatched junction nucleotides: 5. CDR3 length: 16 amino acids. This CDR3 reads CATSREGGTGGDEQFF. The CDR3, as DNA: TGTGCCACCAGCAGAGAAGGAGGGACAGGGGGCGATGAGCAGTTCTTC. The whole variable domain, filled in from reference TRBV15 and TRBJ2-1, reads DAMVIQNPRYQVTQFGKPVTLSCSQTLNHNVMYWYQQKSSQAPKLLFHYYDKDFNNEADTPDNFQSRRPNTSFCFLDIRSPGLGDTAMYLCATSREGGTGGDEQFFGPGTRLTVL.

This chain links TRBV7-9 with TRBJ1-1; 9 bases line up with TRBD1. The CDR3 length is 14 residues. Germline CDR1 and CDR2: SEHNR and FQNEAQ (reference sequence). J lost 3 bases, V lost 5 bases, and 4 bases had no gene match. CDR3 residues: CASSLRQGDTEAFF. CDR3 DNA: TGTGCCAGCAGCCTCCGACAGGGGGACACTGAAGCTTTCTTT.

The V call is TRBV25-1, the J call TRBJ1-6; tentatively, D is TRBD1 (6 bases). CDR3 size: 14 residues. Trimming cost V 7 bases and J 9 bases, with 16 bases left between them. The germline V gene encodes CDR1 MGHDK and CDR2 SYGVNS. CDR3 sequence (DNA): TGTGCCAGCACAACACAGGGTCAGGCTTCACCCCTCCACTTT. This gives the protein CASTTQGQASPLHF. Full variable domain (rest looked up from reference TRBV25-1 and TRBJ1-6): EADIYQTPRYLVIGTGKKITLECSQTMGHDKMYWYQQDPGMELHLIHYSYGVNSTEKGDLSSESTVSRIRTEHFPLTLESARPSHTSQYLCASTTQGQASPLHFGNGTRLTVT.

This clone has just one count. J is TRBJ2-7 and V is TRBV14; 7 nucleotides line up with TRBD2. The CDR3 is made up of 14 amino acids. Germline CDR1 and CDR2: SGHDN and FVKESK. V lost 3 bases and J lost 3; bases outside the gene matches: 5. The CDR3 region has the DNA TGTGCCAGCAGCCAGAGGCGGGAGCACTACGAGCAGTACTTC. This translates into CASSQRREHYEQYF.

CDR3 sequence reads: CASSLESPGSSGANVLTF. The CDR3 coding sequence is TGCGCCAGCAGCTTGGAATCCCCAGGCAGCTCTGGGGCCAACGTCCTGACTTTC. The chain couples TRBV5-1 to TRBJ2-6; D unresolved. CDR3 length: 18 residues. CDR1 and CDR2 (germline): SGHRS, YFSETQ. V dropped 0 bases and J dropped 0 bases, with 13 bases sitting between them.

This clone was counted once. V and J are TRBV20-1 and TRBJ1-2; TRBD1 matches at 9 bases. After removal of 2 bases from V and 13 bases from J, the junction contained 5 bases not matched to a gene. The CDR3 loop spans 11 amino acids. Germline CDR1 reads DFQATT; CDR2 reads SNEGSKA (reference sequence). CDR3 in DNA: TGCAGTGCTAGACGGGACAGGGTTCTCACCTTC. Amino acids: CSARRDRVLTF.